This TCR beta chain stems from a study of cytomegalovirus exposure and HLA in healthy donors. The PCR made use of 60 Vbeta and 13 Jbeta primers. Using immunoSEQ multiplex PCR, the repertoire was profiled, and TCRdb retains in-frame clones only, with some absent. The data show roughly 120,000 clones, 60% to 85% seen once. Whole-study findings and limits: Investigators reported 150 to 200 TCR beta chains as tied to cytomegalovirus. CMV serostatus was the only immune exposure information that was available. There were some public TCRs occurring in many donors, but most TCR sequences were rare.

With 7 bases removed from V and 7 bases from J, the gap between germline ends came to 22 bases. The CDR3 runs to 14 residues. The germline V gene has CDR1 SQVTM and CDR2 ANQGSEA. This clone has a handful of counts. Its matching antigen is unknown. This TCR derives from a woman aged 40 to 50 in good health and CMV-seropositive. J is TRBJ1-2 and V is TRBV29-1, with D tentatively TRBD1 (5 bases). Specimen: PBMCs. The CDR3 sequence is CSAVYGRVGSGYTF. CDR3 nucleotide sequence: TGCAGCGCAGTCTACGGCAGGGTTGGTTCTGGCTACACCTTC.